The next 3 T cell receptor beta chains were all read from a single sample in a study of T cells after yellow fever vaccination. One entry per CDR3 protein results from TCRdb running MiXCR on the 5' RACE reads. The sample shows some 400,000 distinct CDR3 sequences, under 20% of them seen only once. Specimen: PBMCs, collected before the yellow fever booster vaccination. The source is a man between 18 and 35 years old who received the YFV17D yellow fever vaccine.

This clonotype has just a few counts. The chain joins TRBV27 to TRBJ2-7, with D perhaps being TRBD1 or TRBD2 (6 bases each). Between the trimmed V and J ends, which lost 7 bases and 7 bases, there was a span of 17 bases. This CDR3 comprises 13 residues. In germline, CDR1 is MNHEY, CDR2 SMNVEV (reference sequence). CDR3 protein: CASKGVAAGEQYF. For the CDR3, the DNA is TGTGCCAGCAAGGGGGTGGCGGCGGGGGAGCAGTACTTC.

This clonotype has more than one count but fewer than ten. The rearrangement links TRBV7-6 to TRBJ1-1; D not certain. CDR1 is SGHVS, CDR2 FNYEAQ, per germline. The V gene lost 1 base and the J gene lost 0 bases, with 15 bases spanning the gap. The CDR3 is 17 amino acids. The CDR3 sequence: CASSLVGHGRMNTEAFF. The DNA of the CDR3 is TGTGCCAGCAGCTTAGTTGGGCACGGACGCATGAACACTGAAGCTTTCTTT.

This sequence joins TRBV6-5 and TRBJ1-6; no reliable D call. Germline CDR1 reads MNHEY; CDR2 reads SVGAGI. V lost 3 bases and J lost 8, with 8 bases in between. The CDR3 is 13 amino acids. The CDR3 DNA follows: TGTGCCAGCAGTTATCTGGTCCATTCACCCCTCCACTTT. It is translated as CASSYLVHSPLHF.